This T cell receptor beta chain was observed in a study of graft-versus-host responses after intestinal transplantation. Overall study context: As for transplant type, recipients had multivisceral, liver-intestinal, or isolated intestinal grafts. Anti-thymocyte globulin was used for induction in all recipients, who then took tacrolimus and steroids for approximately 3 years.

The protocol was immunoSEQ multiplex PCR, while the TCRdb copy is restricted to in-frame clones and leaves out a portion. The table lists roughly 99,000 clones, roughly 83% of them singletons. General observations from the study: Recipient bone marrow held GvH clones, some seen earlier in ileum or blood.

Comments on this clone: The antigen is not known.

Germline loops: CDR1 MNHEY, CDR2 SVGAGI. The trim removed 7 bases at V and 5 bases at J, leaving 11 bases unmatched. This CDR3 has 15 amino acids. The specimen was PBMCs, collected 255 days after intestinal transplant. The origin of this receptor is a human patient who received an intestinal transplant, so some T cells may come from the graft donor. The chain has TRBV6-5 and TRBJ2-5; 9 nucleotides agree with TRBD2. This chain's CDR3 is CASIGAGGGSETQYF. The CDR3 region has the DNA TGTGCCAGCATCGGAGCGGGGGGTGGTTCGGAGACCCAGTACTTC.